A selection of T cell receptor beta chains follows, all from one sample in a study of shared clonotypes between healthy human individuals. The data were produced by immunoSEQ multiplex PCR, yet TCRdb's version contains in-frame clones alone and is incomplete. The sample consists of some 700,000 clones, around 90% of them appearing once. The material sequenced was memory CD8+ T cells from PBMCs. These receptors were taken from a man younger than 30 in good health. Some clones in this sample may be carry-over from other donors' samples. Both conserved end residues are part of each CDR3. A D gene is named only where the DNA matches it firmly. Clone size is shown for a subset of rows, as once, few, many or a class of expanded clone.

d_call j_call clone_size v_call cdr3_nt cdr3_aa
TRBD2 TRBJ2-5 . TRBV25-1 TGTGCCAGCAGTCGGGAGGGTCGAGAGACCCAGTACTTC CASSREGRETQYF
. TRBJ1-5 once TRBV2 TGTGCCAGCAGCCCGAACAGGAATCAGCCCCAGCATTTT CASSPNRNQPQHF
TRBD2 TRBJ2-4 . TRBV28 TGTGCCAGCAGACTAGCGAGTTACCCCATTCAGTACTTC CASRLASYPIQYF
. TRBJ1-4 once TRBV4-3 TGCGCCAGCAGCCAAGATGGGGTTCTACAGGGATCAACTAATGAAAAACTGTTTTTT CASSQDGVLQGSTNEKLFF
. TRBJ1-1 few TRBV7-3 TGTGCCAGCAGCTCAACACAGGGACGGAACACTGAAGCTTTCTTT CASSSTQGRNTEAFF
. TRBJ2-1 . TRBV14 TGTGCCAGCAGCCTAATACAGGGAAATGAGCAGTTCTTC CASSLIQGNEQFF
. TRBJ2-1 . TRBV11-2 TGTGCCAGCAGCTTAGGCGTCGGAAATGAGCAGTTCTTC CASSLGVGNEQFF
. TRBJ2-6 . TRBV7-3 TGTGCCAGCGGCGGTTTAGAAAACTCTGGGGCCAACGTCCTGACTTTC CASGGLENSGANVLTF
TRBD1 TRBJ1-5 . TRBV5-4 TGTGCCAGCAGCGCTGAAGTCGGGACAGAACACAATCAGCCCCAGCATTTT CASSAEVGTEHNQPQHF
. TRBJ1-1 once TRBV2 TGTGCCAGCAGTGTACAGACGAACACTGAAGCTTTCTTT CASSVQTNTEAFF
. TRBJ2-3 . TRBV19 TGTGCCAGTAGCGACAGTATATACACAGATACGCAGTATTTT CASSDSIYTDTQYF
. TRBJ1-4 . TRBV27 TGTGCCAGCAGAGGGGGGTGGGGTGGTGAAAAACTGTTTTTT CASRGGWGGEKLFF
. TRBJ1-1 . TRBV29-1 TGCAGCGTACTCTCTCTGGGGCCTGAAGCTTTCTTT CSVLSLGPEAFF
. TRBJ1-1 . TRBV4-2 TGTGCCAGCAGCCAACGTCACCAGGGGACTGAAGCTTTCTTT CASSQRHQGTEAFF
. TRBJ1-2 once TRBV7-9 TGTGCCAGCAGCTTAGCGACGACAGCTGCCTATGGCTACACCTTC CASSLATTAAYGYTF
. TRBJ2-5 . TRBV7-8 TGTGCCAGCAGCTCGTCGGGTGACCTTTGGGAGACCCAGTACTTC CASSSSGDLWETQYF